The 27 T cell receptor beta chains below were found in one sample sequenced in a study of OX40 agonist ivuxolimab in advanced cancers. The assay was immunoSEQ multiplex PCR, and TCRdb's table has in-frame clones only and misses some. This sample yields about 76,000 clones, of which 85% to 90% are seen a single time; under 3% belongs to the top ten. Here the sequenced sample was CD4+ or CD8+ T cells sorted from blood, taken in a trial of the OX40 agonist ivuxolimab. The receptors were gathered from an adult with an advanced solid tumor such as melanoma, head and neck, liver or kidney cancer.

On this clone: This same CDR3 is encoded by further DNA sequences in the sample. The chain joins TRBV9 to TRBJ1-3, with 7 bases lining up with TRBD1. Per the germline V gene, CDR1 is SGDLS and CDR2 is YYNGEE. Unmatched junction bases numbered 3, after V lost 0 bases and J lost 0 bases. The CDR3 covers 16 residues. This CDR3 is CASSVAGTDSGNTIYF. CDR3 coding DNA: TGTGCCAGCAGCGTAGCTGGGACAGACTCTGGAAACACCATATATTTT.

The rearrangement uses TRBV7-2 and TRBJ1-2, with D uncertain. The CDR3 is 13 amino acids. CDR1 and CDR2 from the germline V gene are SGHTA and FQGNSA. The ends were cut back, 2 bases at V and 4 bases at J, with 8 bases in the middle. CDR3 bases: TGTGCCAGCAGCTTAAACAGCCTCTATGGCTACACCTTC. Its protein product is CASSLNSLYGYTF.

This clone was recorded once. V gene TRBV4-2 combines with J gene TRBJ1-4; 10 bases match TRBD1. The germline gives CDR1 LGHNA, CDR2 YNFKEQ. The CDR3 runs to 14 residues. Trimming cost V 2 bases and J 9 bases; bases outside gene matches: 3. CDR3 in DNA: TGTGCCAGCAGCCAACCGGGACAGGGGAAAAAACTGTTTTTT. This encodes CASSQPGQGKKLFF.

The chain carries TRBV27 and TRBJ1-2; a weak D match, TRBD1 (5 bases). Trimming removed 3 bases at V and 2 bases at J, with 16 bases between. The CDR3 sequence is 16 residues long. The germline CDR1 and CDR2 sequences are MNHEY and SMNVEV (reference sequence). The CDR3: CASSFFSGGKNYGYTF. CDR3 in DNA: TGTGCCAGCAGTTTTTTCTCGGGGGGAAAGAACTATGGCTACACCTTC.

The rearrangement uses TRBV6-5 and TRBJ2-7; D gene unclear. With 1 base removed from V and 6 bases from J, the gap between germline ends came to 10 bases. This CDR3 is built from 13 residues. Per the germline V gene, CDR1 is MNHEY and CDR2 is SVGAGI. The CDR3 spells CASSYLRVGEQYV. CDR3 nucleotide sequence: TGTGCCAGCAGTTACTTGAGAGTTGGCGAGCAGTACGTC.

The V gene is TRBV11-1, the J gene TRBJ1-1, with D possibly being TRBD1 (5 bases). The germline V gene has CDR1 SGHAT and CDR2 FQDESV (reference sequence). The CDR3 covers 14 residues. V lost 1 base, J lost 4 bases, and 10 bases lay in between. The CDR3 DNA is TGTGCCAGCAGCTTAGTGCAGGGTAGCACTGAAGCTTTCTTT. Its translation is CASSLVQGSTEAFF.

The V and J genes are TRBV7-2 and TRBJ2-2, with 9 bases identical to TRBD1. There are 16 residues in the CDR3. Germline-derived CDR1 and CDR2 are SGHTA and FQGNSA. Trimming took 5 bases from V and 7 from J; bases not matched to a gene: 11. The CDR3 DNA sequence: TGTGCCAGCAGCGCCCGACAGGGGGTATGGGTCGGGGAGCTGTTTTTT. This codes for CASSARQGVWVGELFF.

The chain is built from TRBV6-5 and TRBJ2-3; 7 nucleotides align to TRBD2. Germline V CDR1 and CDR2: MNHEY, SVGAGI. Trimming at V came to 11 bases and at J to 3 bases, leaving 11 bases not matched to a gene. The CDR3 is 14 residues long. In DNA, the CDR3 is TGTGCCGTTCGGGGAGGGGTAGGGACAGATACGCAGTATTTT. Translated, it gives CAVRGGVGTDTQYF.

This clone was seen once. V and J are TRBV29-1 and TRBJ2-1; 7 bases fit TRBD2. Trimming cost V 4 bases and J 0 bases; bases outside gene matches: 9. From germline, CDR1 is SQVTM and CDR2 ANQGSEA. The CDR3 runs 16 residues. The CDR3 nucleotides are TGCAGCGTTGTCGGGGCTAGCGGACTCTCCTACAATGAGCAGTTCTTC. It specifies CSVVGASGLSYNEQFF.

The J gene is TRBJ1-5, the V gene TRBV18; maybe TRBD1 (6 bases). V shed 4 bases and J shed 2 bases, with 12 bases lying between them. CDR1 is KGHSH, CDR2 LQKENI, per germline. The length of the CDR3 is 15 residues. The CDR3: CASSLDRGGNQPQHF. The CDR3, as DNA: TGTGCCAGCTCACTGGACAGAGGGGGCAATCAGCCCCAGCATTTT. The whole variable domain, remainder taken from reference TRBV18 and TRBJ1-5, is NAGVMQNPRHLVRRRGQEARLRCSPMKGHSHVYWYRQLPEEGLKFMVYLQKENIIDESGMPKERFSAEFPKEGPSILRIQQVVRGDSAAYFCASSLDRGGNQPQHFGDGTRLSIL.

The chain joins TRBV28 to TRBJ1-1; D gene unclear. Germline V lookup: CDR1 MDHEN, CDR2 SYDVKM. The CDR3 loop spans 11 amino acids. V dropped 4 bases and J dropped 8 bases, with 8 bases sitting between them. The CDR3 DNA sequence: TGTGCCAGCAGTTCCGACAAGGAAGCTTTCTTT. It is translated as CASSSDKEAFF.

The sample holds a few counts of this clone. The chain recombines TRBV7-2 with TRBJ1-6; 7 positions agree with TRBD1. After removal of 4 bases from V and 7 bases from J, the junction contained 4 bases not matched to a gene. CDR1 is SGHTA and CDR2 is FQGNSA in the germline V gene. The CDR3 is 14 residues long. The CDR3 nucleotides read TGTGCCAGCAGCTATCGGGACAGCAATTCACCCCTCCACTTT. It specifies CASSYRDSNSPLHF.

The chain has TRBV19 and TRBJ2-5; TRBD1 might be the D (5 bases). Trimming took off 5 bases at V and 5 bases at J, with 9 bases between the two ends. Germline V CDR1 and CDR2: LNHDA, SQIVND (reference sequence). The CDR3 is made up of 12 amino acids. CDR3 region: CASSLGHETQYF. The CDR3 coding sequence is TGTGCCAGTAGTTTGGGGCATGAGACCCAGTACTTC.

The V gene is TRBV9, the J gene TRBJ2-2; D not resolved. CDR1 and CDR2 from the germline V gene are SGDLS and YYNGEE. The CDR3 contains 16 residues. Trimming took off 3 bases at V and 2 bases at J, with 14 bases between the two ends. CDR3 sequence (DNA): TGTGCCAGCAGCGGCCTTGGACCCCTAAACACCGGGGAGCTGTTTTTT. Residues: CASSGLGPLNTGELFF.

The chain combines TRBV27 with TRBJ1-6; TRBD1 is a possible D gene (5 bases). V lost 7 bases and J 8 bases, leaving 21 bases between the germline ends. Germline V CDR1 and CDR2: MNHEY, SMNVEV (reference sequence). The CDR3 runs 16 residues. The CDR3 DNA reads TGTGCCAGCACCTCCTTGGTCAGAACAGGAGATTCACCCCTCCACTTT. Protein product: CASTSLVRTGDSPLHF.

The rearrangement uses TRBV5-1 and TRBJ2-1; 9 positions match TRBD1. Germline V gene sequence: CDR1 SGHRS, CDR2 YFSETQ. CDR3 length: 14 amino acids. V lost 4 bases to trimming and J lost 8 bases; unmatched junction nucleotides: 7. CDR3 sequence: CASSRGQGRDEQFF. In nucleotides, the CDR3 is TGCGCCAGCAGCCGGGGACAGGGCAGGGATGAGCAGTTCTTC.

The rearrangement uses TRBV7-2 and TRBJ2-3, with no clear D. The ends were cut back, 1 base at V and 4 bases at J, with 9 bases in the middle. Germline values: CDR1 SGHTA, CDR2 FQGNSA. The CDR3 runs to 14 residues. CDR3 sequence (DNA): TGTGCCAGCAGCTTAGTCAACGGTCCAGATACGCAGTATTTT. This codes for CASSLVNGPDTQYF.

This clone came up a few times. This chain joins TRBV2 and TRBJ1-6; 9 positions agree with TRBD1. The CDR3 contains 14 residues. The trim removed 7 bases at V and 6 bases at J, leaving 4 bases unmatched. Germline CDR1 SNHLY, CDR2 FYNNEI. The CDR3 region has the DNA TGTGCCAGCAACACAGGGGGCGGTAATTCACCCCTCCACTTT. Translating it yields CASNTGGGNSPLHF. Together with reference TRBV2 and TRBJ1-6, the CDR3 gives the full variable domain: EPEVTQTPSHQVTQMGQEVILRCVPISNHLYFYWYRQILGQKVEFLVSFYNNEISEKSEIFDDQFSVERPDGSNFTLKIRSTKLEDSAMYFCASNTGGGNSPLHFGNGTRLTVT.

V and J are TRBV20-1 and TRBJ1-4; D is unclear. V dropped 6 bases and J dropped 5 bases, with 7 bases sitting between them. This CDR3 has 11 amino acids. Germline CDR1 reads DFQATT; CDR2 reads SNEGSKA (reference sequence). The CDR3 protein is CSATRNEKLFF. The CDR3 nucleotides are TGCAGTGCGACGAGGAATGAAAAACTGTTTTTT.

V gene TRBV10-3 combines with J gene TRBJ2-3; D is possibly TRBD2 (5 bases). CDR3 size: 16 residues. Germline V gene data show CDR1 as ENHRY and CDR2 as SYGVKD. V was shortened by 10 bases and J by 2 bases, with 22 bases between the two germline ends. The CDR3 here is CATSGVPRASTDTQYF. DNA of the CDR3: TGTGCCACAAGCGGCGTACCGCGGGCGTCCACAGATACGCAGTATTTT.

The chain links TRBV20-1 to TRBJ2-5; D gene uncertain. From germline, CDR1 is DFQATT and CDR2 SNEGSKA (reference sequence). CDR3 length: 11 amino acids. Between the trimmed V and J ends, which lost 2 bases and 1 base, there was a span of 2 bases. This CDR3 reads CSARFQETQYF. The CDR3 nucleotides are TGCAGTGCTAGATTCCAAGAGACCCAGTACTTC.

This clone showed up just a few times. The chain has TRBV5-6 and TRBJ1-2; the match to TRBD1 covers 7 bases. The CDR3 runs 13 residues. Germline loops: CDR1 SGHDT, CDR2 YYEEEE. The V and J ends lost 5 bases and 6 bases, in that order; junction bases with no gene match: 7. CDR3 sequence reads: CASRKKTGHGYTF. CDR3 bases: TGTGCCAGCAGAAAGAAGACAGGGCATGGCTACACCTTC.

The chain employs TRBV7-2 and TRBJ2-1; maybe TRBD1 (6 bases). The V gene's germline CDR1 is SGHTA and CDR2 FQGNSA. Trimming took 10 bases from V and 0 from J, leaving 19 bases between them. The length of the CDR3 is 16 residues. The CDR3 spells CATSGQPWSSYNEQFF. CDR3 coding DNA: TGTGCCACCTCCGGACAGCCCTGGAGCTCCTACAATGAGCAGTTCTTC.

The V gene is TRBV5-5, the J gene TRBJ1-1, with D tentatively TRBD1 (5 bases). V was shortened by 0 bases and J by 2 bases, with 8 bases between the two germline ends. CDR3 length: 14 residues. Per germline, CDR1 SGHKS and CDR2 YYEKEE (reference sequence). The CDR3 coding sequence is TGTGCCAGCAGCTTGGGACAGATCAACACTGAAGCTTTCTTT. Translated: CASSLGQINTEAFF.

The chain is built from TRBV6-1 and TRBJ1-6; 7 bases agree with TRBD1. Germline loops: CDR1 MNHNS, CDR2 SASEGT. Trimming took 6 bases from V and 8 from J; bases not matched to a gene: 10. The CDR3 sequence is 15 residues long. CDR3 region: CASSLMRGQDSPLHF. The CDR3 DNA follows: TGTGCCAGCAGCCTGATGAGGGGGCAGGATTCACCCCTCCACTTT.

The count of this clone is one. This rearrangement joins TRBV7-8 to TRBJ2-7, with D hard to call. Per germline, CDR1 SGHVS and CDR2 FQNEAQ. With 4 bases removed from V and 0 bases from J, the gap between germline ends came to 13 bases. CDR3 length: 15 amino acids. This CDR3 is CASSSGLAGSYEQYV. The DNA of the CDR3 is TGTGCCAGCAGCTCGGGCCTTGCCGGCTCCTACGAGCAGTACGTC.

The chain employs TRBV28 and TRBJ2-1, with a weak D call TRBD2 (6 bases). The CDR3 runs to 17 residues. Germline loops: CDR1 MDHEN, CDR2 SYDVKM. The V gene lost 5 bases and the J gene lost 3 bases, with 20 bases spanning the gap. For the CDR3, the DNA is TGTGCCAGCAGTCCCCCCACCGGGAGCCAACACTACAATGAGCAGTTCTTC. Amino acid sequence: CASSPPTGSQHYNEQFF.